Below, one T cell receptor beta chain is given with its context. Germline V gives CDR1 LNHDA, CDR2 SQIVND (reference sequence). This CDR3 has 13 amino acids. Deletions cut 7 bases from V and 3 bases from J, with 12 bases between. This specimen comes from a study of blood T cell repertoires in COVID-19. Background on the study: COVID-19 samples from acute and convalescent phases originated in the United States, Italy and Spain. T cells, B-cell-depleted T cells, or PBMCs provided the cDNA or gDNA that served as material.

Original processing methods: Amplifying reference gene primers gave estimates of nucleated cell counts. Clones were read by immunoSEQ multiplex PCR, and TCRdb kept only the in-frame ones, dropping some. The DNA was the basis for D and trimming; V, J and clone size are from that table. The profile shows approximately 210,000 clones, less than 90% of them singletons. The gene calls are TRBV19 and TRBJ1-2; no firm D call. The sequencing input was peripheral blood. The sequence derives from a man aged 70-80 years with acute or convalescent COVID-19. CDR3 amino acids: CASTPRVYYGYTF. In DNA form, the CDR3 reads TGTGCCAGTACCCCGAGGGTTTACTATGGCTACACCTTC.